The clone carrying this TCR beta chain was seen just once. No antigen is known for it. This entry comes from a study of shared clonotypes between healthy human individuals. Sequenced by immunoSEQ multiplex PCR; TCRdb stores in-frame clones only, minus some. There are roughly 2.1 million clones in the sample; roughly 91% occur only once, and under 2% lies in the top ten. Study-wide results and caveats: Naive CD4 clonotypes overlapped across a few donors at 4.5% to 5.5%.

The germline V gene encodes CDR1 SEHNR and CDR2 FQNEAQ (reference sequence). Between the trimmed V and J ends, which lost 4 bases and 0 bases, there was a span of 15 bases. The CDR3 length is 17 residues. Positive CCR7 selection of CD45RO-negative cells yielded the naive CD8 cells, and terminally differentiated effector memory CD45RA+ cells were excluded. The clonotype originates from a man aged 18 to 29 in good health. Some clones in this sample may be carry-over from other donors' samples. This chain uses TRBV7-9 with TRBJ2-2, with a possible D match to TRBD1 (6 bases). Sequenced: naive CD8+ T cells from PBMCs. CDR3 sequence (DNA): TGTGCCAGCAGCTGGCACCGGGACAAGGCGAACACCGGGGAGCTGTTTTTT. It translates to CASSWHRDKANTGELFF.